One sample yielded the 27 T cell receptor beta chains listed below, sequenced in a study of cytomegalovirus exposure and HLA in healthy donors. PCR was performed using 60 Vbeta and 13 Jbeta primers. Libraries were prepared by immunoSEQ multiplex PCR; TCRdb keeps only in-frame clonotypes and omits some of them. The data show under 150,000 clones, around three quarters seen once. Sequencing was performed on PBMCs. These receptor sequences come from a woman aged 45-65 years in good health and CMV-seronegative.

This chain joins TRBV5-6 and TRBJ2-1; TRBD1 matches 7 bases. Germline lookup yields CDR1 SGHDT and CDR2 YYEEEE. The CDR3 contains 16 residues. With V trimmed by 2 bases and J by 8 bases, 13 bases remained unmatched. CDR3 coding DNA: TGTGCCAGCAGCTTTGGGTCGCCAGGGGGTAGTTATGAGCAGTTCTTC. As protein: CASSFGSPGGSYEQFF.

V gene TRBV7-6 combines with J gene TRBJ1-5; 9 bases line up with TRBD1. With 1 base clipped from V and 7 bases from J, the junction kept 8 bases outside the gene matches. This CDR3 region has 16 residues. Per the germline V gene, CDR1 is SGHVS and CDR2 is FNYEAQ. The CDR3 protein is CASSLGHRGLRQPQHF. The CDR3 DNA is TGTGCCAGCAGCTTAGGACACAGGGGGCTTAGGCAGCCCCAGCATTTT.

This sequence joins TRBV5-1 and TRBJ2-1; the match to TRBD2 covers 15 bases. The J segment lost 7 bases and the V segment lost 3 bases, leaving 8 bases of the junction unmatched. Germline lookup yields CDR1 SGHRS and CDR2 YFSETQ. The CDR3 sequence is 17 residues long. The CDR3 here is CASSSGLAGGPGNEQFF. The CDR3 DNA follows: TGCGCCAGCAGCTCAGGACTAGCGGGAGGGCCGGGGAATGAGCAGTTCTTC.

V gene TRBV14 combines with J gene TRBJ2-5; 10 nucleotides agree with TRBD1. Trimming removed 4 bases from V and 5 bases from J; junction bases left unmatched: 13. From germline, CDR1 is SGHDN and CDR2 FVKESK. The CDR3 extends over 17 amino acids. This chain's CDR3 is CASSLRDRGGLKETQYF. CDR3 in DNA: TGTGCCAGCAGCCTCCGGGACAGGGGAGGACTAAAGGAGACCCAGTACTTC.

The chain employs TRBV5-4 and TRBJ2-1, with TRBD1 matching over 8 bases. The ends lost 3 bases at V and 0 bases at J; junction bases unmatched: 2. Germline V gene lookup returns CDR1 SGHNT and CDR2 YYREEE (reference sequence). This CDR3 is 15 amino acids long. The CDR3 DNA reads TGTGCCAGCAGCTCCGGACAGGGCTCCTACAATGAGCAGTTCTTC. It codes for CASSSGQGSYNEQFF.

CDR3 amino acids: CASRAQGTVYGYTF. The CDR3 nucleotides read TGTGCCAGTAGGGCCCAGGGTACCGTCTATGGCTACACCTTC. V and J are TRBV19 and TRBJ1-2; D possibly corresponds to TRBD1 (5 bases). V shed 6 bases and J shed 4 bases, with 15 bases lying between them. The CDR3 length is 14 residues. CDR1 and CDR2 (germline): LNHDA, SQIVND (reference sequence).

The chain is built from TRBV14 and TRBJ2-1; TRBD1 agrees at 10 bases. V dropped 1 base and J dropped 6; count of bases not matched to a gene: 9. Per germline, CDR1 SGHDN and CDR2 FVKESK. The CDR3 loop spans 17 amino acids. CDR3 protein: CASSQGRDRGVLNEQFF. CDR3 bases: TGTGCCAGCAGCCAAGGGCGGGACAGGGGTGTTCTCAATGAGCAGTTCTTC.

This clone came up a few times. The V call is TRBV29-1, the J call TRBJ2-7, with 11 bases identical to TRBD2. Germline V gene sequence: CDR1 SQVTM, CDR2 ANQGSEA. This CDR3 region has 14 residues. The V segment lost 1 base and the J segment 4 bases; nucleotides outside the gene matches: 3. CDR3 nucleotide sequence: TGCAGCGTTGAAGCACTAGCGGGAGAATACGAGCAGTACGTC. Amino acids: CSVEALAGEYEQYV.

This chain's CDR3 is CASSLEGTSGRAGPFF. The CDR3 DNA follows: TGTGCCAGCAGCTTAGAAGGGACTAGCGGGAGGGCCGGGCCGTTCTTC. J is TRBJ2-1 and V is TRBV7-2, with 16 bases matching TRBD2. CDR3 length: 16 amino acids. Germline V gives CDR1 SGHTA, CDR2 FQGNSA. V lost 1 base to trimming and J lost 15 bases; unmatched junction nucleotides: 9.

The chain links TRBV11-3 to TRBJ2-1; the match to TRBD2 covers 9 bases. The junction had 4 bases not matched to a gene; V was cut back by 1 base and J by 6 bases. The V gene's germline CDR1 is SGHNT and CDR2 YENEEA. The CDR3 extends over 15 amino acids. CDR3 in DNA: TGTGCCAGCAGCTTAGGCGGGAGGGCGAGCAATGAGCAGTTCTTC. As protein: CASSLGGRASNEQFF.

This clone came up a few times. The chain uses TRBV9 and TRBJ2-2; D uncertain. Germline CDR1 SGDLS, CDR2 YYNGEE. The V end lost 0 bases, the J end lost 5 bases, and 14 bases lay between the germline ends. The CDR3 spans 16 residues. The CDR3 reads CASSVGADSRTGELFF. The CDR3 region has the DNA TGTGCCAGCAGCGTAGGTGCGGATAGTAGGACCGGGGAGCTGTTTTTT.

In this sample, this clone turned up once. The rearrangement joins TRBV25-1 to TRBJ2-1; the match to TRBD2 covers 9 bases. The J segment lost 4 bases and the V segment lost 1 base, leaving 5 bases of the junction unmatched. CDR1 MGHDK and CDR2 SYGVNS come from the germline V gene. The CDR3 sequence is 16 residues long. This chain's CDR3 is CASSESGGRVYNEQFF. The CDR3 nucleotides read TGTGCCAGCAGTGAATCCGGCGGGAGGGTATACAATGAGCAGTTCTTC.

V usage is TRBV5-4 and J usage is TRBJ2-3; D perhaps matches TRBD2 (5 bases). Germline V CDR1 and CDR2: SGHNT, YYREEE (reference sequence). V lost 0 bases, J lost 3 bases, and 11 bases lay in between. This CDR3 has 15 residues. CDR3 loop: CASSLGRRSTDTQYF. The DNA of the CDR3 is TGTGCCAGCAGCTTGGGGCGGAGGAGTACAGATACGCAGTATTTT.

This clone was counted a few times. CDR3 in amino acids: CASSLGLAGVAGELFF. The CDR3 nucleotides read TGTGCCAGCAGCTTGGGGCTAGCGGGAGTCGCCGGGGAGCTGTTTTTT. The chain employs TRBV5-4 and TRBJ2-2; 10 nucleotides match TRBD2. With 0 bases clipped from V and 6 bases from J, the junction kept 5 bases outside the gene matches. The CDR3 contains 16 residues. Germline V lookup: CDR1 SGHNT, CDR2 YYREEE (reference sequence).

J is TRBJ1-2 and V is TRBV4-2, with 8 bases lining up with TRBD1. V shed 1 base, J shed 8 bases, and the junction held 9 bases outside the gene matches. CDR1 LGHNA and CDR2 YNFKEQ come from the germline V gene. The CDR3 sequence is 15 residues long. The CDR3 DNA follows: TGTGCCAGCAGCCAAGTGGGGGAACAGGGGGGCGGCTACACCTTC. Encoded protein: CASSQVGEQGGGYTF.

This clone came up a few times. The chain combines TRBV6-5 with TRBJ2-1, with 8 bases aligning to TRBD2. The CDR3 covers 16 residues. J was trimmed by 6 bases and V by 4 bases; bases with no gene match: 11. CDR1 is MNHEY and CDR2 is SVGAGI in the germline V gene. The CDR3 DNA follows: TGTGCCAGCAGTTCACAAAAGCGGGAGCCCCTCAATGAGCAGTTCTTC. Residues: CASSSQKREPLNEQFF.

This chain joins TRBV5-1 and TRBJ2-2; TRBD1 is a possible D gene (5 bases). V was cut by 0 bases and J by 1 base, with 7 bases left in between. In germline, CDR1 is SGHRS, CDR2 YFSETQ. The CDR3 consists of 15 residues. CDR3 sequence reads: CASSLGQMNTGELFF. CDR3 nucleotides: TGCGCCAGCAGCTTGGGACAGATGAACACCGGGGAGCTGTTTTTT.

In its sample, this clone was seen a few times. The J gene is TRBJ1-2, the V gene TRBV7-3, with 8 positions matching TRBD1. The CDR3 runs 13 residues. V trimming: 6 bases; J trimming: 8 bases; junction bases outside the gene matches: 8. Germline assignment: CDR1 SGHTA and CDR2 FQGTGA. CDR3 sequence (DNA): TGTGCCAGCAGTTTAGAGACAGGGGACGGCTACACCTTC. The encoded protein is CASSLETGDGYTF.

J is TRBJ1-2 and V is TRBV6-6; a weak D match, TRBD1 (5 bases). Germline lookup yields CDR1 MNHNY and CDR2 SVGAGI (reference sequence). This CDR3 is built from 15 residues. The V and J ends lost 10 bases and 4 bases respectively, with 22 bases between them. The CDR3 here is CATTGARAPGYGYTF. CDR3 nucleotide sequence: TGTGCCACTACTGGGGCCAGGGCTCCCGGCTATGGCTACACCTTC.

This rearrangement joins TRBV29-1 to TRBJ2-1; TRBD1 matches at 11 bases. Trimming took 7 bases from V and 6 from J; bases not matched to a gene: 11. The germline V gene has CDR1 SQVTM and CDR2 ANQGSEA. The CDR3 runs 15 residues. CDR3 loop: CSARRGTGGVNEQFF. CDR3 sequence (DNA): TGCAGCGCCCGACGAGGGACAGGGGGTGTCAATGAGCAGTTCTTC.

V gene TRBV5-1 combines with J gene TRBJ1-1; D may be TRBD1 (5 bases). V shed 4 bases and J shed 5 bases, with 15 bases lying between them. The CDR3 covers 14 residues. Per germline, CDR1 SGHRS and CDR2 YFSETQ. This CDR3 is CASSPTIGVTEAFF. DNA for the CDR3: TGCGCCAGCAGCCCCACCATAGGGGTAACTGAAGCTTTCTTT.

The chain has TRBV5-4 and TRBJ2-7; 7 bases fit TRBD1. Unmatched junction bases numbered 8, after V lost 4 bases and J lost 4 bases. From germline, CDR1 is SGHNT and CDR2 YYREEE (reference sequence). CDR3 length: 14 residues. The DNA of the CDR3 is TGTGCCAGCAGCCCAACCATGACAGGGTACGAGCAGTACTTC. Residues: CASSPTMTGYEQYF.

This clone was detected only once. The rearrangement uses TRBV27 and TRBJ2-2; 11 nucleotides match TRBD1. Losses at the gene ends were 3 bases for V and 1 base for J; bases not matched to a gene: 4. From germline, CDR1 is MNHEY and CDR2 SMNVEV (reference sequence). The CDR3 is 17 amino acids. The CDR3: CASSLRTGGLNTGELFF. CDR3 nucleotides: TGTGCCAGCAGTTTGAGGACAGGGGGCTTGAACACCGGGGAGCTGTTTTTT.

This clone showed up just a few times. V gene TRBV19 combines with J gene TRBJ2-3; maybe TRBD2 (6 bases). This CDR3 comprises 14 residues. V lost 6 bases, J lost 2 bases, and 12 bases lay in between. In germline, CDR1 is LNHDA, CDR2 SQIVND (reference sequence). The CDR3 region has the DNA TGTGCCAGTAGCCCGGGACTTGACACAGATACGCAGTATTTT. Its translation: CASSPGLDTDTQYF.

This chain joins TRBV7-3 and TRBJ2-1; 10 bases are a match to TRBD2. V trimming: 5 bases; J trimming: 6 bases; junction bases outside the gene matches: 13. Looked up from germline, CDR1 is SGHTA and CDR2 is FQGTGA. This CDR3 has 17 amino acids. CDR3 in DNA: TGTGCCAGCAGCCCACAAAGCGGGAGGGGCCCTCTCAATGAGCAGTTCTTC. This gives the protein CASSPQSGRGPLNEQFF. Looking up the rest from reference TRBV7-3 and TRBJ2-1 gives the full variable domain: GAGVSQTPSNKVTEKGKYVELRCDPISGHTALYWYRQSLGQGPEFLIYFQGTGAADDSGLPNDRFFAVRPEGSVSTLKIQRTERGDSAVYLCASSPQSGRGPLNEQFFGPGTRLTVL.

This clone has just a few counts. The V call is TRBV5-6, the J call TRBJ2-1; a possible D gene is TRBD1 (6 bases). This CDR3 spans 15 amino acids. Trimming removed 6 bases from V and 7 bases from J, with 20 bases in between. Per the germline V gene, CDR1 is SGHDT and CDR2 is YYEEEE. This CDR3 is CASTNTGSLWNEQFF. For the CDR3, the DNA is TGTGCCAGCACCAACACAGGGTCCCTTTGGAATGAGCAGTTCTTC.

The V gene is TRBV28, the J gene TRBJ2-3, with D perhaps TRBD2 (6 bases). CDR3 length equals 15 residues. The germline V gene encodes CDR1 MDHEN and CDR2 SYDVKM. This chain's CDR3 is CAIKAGGGTGDTQYF. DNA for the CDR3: TGTGCTATCAAAGCCGGTGGGGGGACGGGAGATACGCAGTATTTT. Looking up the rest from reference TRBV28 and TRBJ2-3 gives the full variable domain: DVKVTQSSRYLVKRTGEKVFLECVQDMDHENMFWYRQDPGLGLRLIYFSYDVKMKEKGDIPEGYSVSREKKERFSLILESASTNQTSMYLCAIKAGGGTGDTQYFGPGTRLTVL.